A selection of T cell receptor beta chains follows, all from one sample in a study of blood T cell repertoires in COVID-19. The table came from immunoSEQ multiplex PCR; TCRdb's copy has only in-frame clones and leaves some out. The sample includes a few hundred thousand clones, around 87% of them seen just once. Sample: PBMCs or T cells enriched from blood (not recorded which). These receptors were collected from a woman younger than 30 with acute COVID-19. CDR3s include the opening cysteine and the closing phenylalanine or tryptophan. The D gene is left open where the match is weak. The size entry is marked missing in some rows and otherwise reads once, few, many or a size class.

d_call j_call clone_size v_call cdr3_nt cdr3_aa
TRBD2 TRBJ2-1 - TRBV4-1 TGCGCCAGCAGCCAAGAGGGACTAGCGGAGTACAATGAGCAGTTCTTC CASSQEGLAEYNEQFF
TRBD1 TRBJ2-1 - TRBV10-2 TGCGCCAGCAGTGAGTTAGGGACAGTTGGCGATGAGCAGTTCTTC CASSELGTVGDEQFF
TRBD1 TRBJ1-6 - TRBV18 TGTGCCAGCTCACCACGGGAGGACAGGGGTGGATCACCCCTCCACTTT CASSPREDRGGSPLHF
TRBD2 TRBJ2-7 - TRBV15 TGTGCCACCAGCAGAGGGACTAGCGGGAACCACGAGCAGTACTTC CATSRGTSGNHEQYF
- TRBJ1-5 - TRBV19 TGTGCCAGCCTGGACAGAAGGAGTCCTAATAGCAATCAGCCCCAGCATTTT CASLDRRSPNSNQPQHF
- TRBJ1-1 - TRBV11-3 TGTGCCAGCAGCGCCCACAGGAACACTGAAGCTTTCTTT CASSAHRNTEAFF
TRBD1 TRBJ1-1 - TRBV29-1 TGCAGCGGGGGGGACAGCGGAGGCACTGAAGCTTTCTTT CSGGDSGGTEAFF
- TRBJ1-3 - TRBV14 TGTGCCAGCAGCCAAGGCTGGCCCTCTGGAAACACCATATATTTT CASSQGWPSGNTIYF
- TRBJ2-1 - TRBV19 TGTGCCAGTAGTTACTTGAGCTCCTACAATGAGCAGTTCTTC CASSYLSSYNEQFF
TRBD2 TRBJ2-3 - TRBV7-9 TGTGCCAGCAGCGGGACTAGCGGGACTAATCGGGCCACGCAGTATTTT CASSGTSGTNRATQYF
- TRBJ2-7 few TRBV29-1 TGCAGCGCCCGGTCGGACAGCTCCGAGCAGTACTTC CSARSDSSEQYF
- TRBJ2-3 - TRBV12-3/TRBV12-4 TGTGCCAGCAGTTTAAGTAAGCCTTCCGTGCAGTATTTT CASSLSKPSVQYF
TRBD2 TRBJ2-1 - TRBV7-9 TGTGCCAGCAGCGGACTAGCGGGGTTTCACAATGAGCAGTTCTTC CASSGLAGFHNEQFF
- TRBJ1-4 once TRBV4-1 TGCGCCAGCAGCCAAGAAAGGGTAACAGGGACTAATGAAAAACTGTTTTTT CASSQERVTGTNEKLFF
TRBD1 TRBJ1-2 - TRBV9 TGTGCCAGCAGCGTACCGGTGGGACAGGCCATCACTCACACCTTC CASSVPVGQAITHTF
- TRBJ1-6 - TRBV19 TGTGCCAGTCATGCCTGGACGCTCCGGGGAGGGAATTCACCCCTCCACTTT CASHAWTLRGGNSPLHF
- TRBJ2-2 - TRBV9 TGTGCCAGCAGCCTCTATCATCCGGGGAGCGGGGAGCTGTTTTTT CASSLYHPGSGELFF
- TRBJ1-3 - TRBV7-9 TGTGCCAGCAGCGTTAGGCGAGAGGGACTCTCTGGAAACACCATATATTTT CASSVRREGLSGNTIYF
- TRBJ2-2 once TRBV18 TGTGCCAGCTCACCACCGTCCACGGGAACCGGGGAGCTGTTTTTT CASSPPSTGTGELFF
TRBD1 TRBJ1-2 - TRBV19 TGTGCCAGTAGTCGGGACAGAACTCTGTCCGGCTACACCTTC CASSRDRTLSGYTF
TRBD1 TRBJ2-7 - TRBV14 TGTGCCAGCAGCCTACGGGACAGGTTTTCCGAGCAGTACTTC CASSLRDRFSEQYF
TRBD2 TRBJ2-2 - TRBV3-1/TRBV3-2 TGTGCCAGCAGCCTTCGACTAGCGGGGGGGACCGGGGAGCTGTTTTTT CASSLRLAGGTGELFF
TRBD1 TRBJ1-6 - TRBV30 TGTGCCTGGAGTTCCCCTACGGACAGGGTCAGAAATTCACCCCTCCACTTT CAWSSPTDRVRNSPLHF
TRBD2 TRBJ2-2 - TRBV28 TGTGCCAGCACCCTAGCGGGGTTCGCGAACACCGGGGAGCTGTTTTTT CASTLAGFANTGELFF
TRBD2 TRBJ2-7 - TRBV19 TGTGCCAGTAGTGAAATAGCGGGAGCCCACGAGCAGTACTTC CASSEIAGAHEQYF
TRBD1 TRBJ1-1 - TRBV27 TGTGCCAGCAGTCCTGGACAGGGTGGCACTGAAGCTTTCTTT CASSPGQGGTEAFF
TRBD1 TRBJ1-5 - TRBV27 TGTGCCAGCAACCCCCAAGGGGGCCGGCAGCCCCAGCATTTT CASNPQGGRQPQHF
TRBD1 TRBJ2-5 - TRBV6-5 TGTGCCAGCAGTTACCCTTCGGGACAGGGCCAAGAGACCCAGTACTTC CASSYPSGQGQETQYF
- TRBJ1-5 - TRBV6-5 TGTGCCAGCAGTCCCCGCGAAGTGTTCAATCAGCCCCAGCATTTT CASSPREVFNQPQHF
TRBD1 TRBJ1-2 - TRBV11-2 TGTGCCAGCAGCCCTTGGGACAGGGCCTATGGCTACACCTTC CASSPWDRAYGYTF
- TRBJ2-1 - TRBV9 TGTGCCAGCAGCGTAGGTCCTAGCTGGAGTAGTGAGCAGTTCTTC CASSVGPSWSSEQFF
- TRBJ2-3 once TRBV7-9 TGTGCCAGCAGCCCAGACATCACTAGCACAGATACGCAGTATTTT CASSPDITSTDTQYF
TRBD1 TRBJ2-7 - TRBV19 TGTGCCAGTGGGGGACAGAACCACGAGCAGTACTTC CASGGQNHEQYF
- TRBJ1-2 - TRBV7-9 TGTGCCAGCAGCTTAGAGAGCTATGGCTACACCTTC CASSLESYGYTF
TRBD1 TRBJ1-1 - TRBV30 TGTGCCTGGACAGGGGGTAGCACTGAAGCTTTCTTT CAWTGGSTEAFF
TRBD1 TRBJ2-2 - TRBV25-1 TGTGCCAGCAGTGTCTGGGACAGAAAGAACACCGGGGAGCTGTTTTTT CASSVWDRKNTGELFF
- TRBJ2-3 - TRBV24-1 TGTGCCACCAGTGGAACCAGTTCTAGCACAGATACGCAGTATTTT CATSGTSSSTDTQYF
- TRBJ2-5 once TRBV20-1 TGCAGTGCTAGTCGGAATGGAGGGCAAGAGACCCAGTACTTC CSASRNGGQETQYF
- TRBJ2-7 - TRBV14 TGTGCCAGCAGCCAAGATATTGGGGCTTGGACCGACGAGCAGTACTTC CASSQDIGAWTDEQYF
TRBD2 TRBJ2-1 - TRBV4-1 TGCGCCAGCAGCAAAGACGGGGGCGGGAGGGCCAATGAGCAGTTCTTC CASSKDGGGRANEQFF